The 4 T cell receptor beta chains below come from one sample, sequenced in a study of shared clonotypes between healthy human individuals (TCRdb year 2020). Receptors were amplified or captured by the immunoSEQ multiplex PCR assay. TCRdb's version of the immuneACCESS table is confined to in-frame rearrangements and falls short of the full clone set. An unresolved V gene accounts for under half of the shortfall where checked; the remainder is of unknown origin. The sample includes roughly 2.5 million clones, with more than 80% observed a single time. Over 0.12% of the sample is taken by the ten largest. The sequenced sample was naive CD4+ T cells sorted from blood. This specimen's cell subset or site label, per the study, means: CD45RA+ positively selected. These receptors all come from a man aged 18 to 35 in good health.

This clone was observed once. The chain is built from TRBV5-1 and TRBJ1-5, with TRBD1 as a possible D gene (5 bases). Trimming removed 5 bases at V and 5 bases at J, with 14 bases between. CDR1 SGHRS and CDR2 YFSETQ come from the germline V gene. This CDR3 comprises 14 residues. The CDR3, as DNA: TGCGCCAGCAGTCCCCTCGGGGGGGATCAGCCCCAGCATTTT. Protein product: CASSPLGGDQPQHF.

This sequence joins TRBV28 and TRBJ2-3, with 7 positions matching TRBD1. The CDR3 spans 16 residues. Per the germline V gene, CDR1 is MDHEN and CDR2 is SYDVKM. The V segment lost 2 bases and the J segment 5 bases; nucleotides outside the gene matches: 10. The CDR3 bases are TGTGCCAGCAGTTTAAGGTTTCAGGGGGTTATAGATACGCAGTATTTT. Translating it yields CASSLRFQGVIDTQYF.

This clone was seen a handful of times. This sample includes further DNA sequences coding for the same CDR3. The CDR3 coding sequence is TGCAGTGCCAGGGGACAGGGCGAAGCTTTCTTT. Protein sequence: CSARGQGEAFF. This chain uses TRBV20-1 with TRBJ1-1, with 9 bases lining up with TRBD1. This CDR3 region has 11 residues. Germline V gene sequence: CDR1 DFQATT, CDR2 SNEGSKA (reference sequence). V lost 6 bases and J lost 8; bases outside the gene matches: 4.

The V gene is TRBV19, the J gene TRBJ2-2; 13 bases agree with TRBD2. J was trimmed by 8 bases and V by 3 bases; bases with no gene match: 3. CDR3 length: 15 amino acids. The V gene's germline CDR1 is LNHDA and CDR2 SQIVND (reference sequence). The CDR3 sequence is CASSMGLAGLGELFF. CDR3 DNA: TGTGCCAGTAGTATGGGACTAGCGGGACTTGGGGAGCTGTTTTTT.